This is a list of T cell receptor beta chains from one sample in a study of tumor T cells in aggressive B-cell lymphoma. Sequenced by immunoSEQ multiplex PCR; TCRdb stores in-frame clones only, minus some. The sample has some 10,000 clones, roughly 85% seen once. Sequencing used tumor tissue. The receptors were sampled from an adult with diffuse large B cell lymphoma. Each CDR3 is given with its conserved first and last residue. A D gene is named only where the DNA matches it firmly. Rows give clone size only sometimes, using once, few, many, or a class for an expanded clone.

j_call clone_size d_call v_call cdr3_aa cdr3_nt
TRBJ2-2 . TRBD2 TRBV2 CASRVNSGRAGELFF TGTGCCAGCAGGGTAAACAGCGGGAGGGCCGGGGAGCTGTTTTTT
TRBJ2-7 . TRBD2 TRBV5-4 CASSLRVAGGVSYEQYF TGTGCCAGCAGCTTGAGGGTAGCGGGAGGGGTCTCGTACGAGCAGTACTTC
TRBJ2-6 . . TRBV7-3 CASSQIGAGANVLTF TGTGCCAGCAGCCAAATAGGGGCTGGGGCCAACGTCCTGACTTTC
TRBJ1-2 . TRBD1 TRBV5-1 CASSLAAGQGSGYTF TGCGCCAGCAGCTTGGCCGCGGGACAGGGGAGTGGCTACACCTTC
TRBJ1-1 once . TRBV9 CASSVGQGLMNTEAFF TGTGCCAGCAGCGTGGGTCAGGGCCTCATGAACACTGAAGCTTTCTTT
TRBJ2-7 . TRBD2 TRBV14 CASSQETSGSIQSTYEQYF TGTGCCAGCAGCCAAGAAACTAGCGGGAGTATCCAATCCACCTACGAGCAGTACTTC
TRBJ2-2 . . TRBV9 CASSERPGSGELFF TGTGCCAGCAGCGAGAGGCCCGGCTCCGGGGAGCTGTTTTTT
TRBJ2-7 . TRBD2 TRBV6-5 CASRSGPGLSNEQYF TGCGCCAGCAGGTCTGGGCCGGGACTATCCAACGAGCAGTACTTC
TRBJ2-7 few TRBD2 TRBV10-2 CASSLAGSSYEQYF TGCGCCAGCTCTCTAGCGGGATCGTCCTACGAGCAGTACTTC
TRBJ1-4 . TRBD1 TRBV4-1 CASSQTGETNEKLFF TGCGCCAGCAGCCAAACAGGGGAAACTAATGAAAAACTGTTTTTT
TRBJ2-1 . TRBD2 TRBV7-2 CASRRQSSGDNEQFF TGTGCCAGCAGACGCCAGAGTAGCGGGGACAATGAGCAGTTCTTC
TRBJ1-2 . . TRBV7-9 CASSLTTGFGNYGYTF TGTGCCAGCAGCTTAACTACAGGGTTTGGGAACTATGGCTACACCTTC
TRBJ2-1 once . TRBV7-2 CASSLTIWETGNGNEQFF TGTGCCAGCAGCCTTACTATCTGGGAGACAGGCAATGGGAATGAGCAGTTCTTC
TRBJ2-5 . . TRBV5-4 CASSPRDYQETQYF TGTGCCAGCAGCCCCCGGGACTACCAAGAGACCCAGTACTTC
TRBJ2-7 . TRBD2 TRBV9 CASSVGAGDSYEQYF TGTGCCAGCAGCGTAGGAGCGGGAGACTCCTACGAGCAGTACTTC
TRBJ2-1 . TRBD2 TRBV19 CASSDTSGSYNEQFF TGTGCCAGTAGCGATACTAGCGGGAGTTACAATGAGCAGTTCTTC
TRBJ2-3 . . TRBV6-4 CATRTNPLGYF TGTGCCACCAGGACTAACCCCTTAGGGTATTTT
TRBJ2-7 . TRBD2 TRBV5-1 CASRRGVTDEQYF TGCGCCAGCAGGCGGGGGGTGACAGACGAGCAGTACTTC
TRBJ2-7 . TRBD1 TRBV6-6 CASRSDRVGEQYF TGTGCCAGCAGGAGCGACAGGGTCGGCGAGCAGTACTTC
TRBJ1-1 . . TRBV18 CASSPGQLNTEAFF TGTGCCAGCTCACCAGGGCAGTTGAACACTGAAGCTTTCTTT
TRBJ1-4 . . TRBV27 CASSQRQPNEKLFF TGTGCCAGCAGTCAAAGACAGCCTAATGAAAAACTGTTTTTT
TRBJ1-4 . . TRBV28 CASRPPGSFLEKLFF TGTGCCAGCAGACCCCCCGGGAGCTTCCTCGAAAAACTGTTTTTT
TRBJ2-3 . TRBD2 TRBV9 CASSVEESGRGRDTQYF TGTGCCAGCAGCGTGGAGGAGAGCGGGAGAGGAAGAGATACGCAGTATTTT
TRBJ2-1 . . TRBV9 CASSYSSSYNEQFF TGTGCCAGCTCTTACTCTAGCTCCTACAATGAGCAGTTCTTC
TRBJ1-1 once TRBD1 TRBV5-4 CASSPGTGRNTEAFF TGTGCCAGCAGCCCCGGGACAGGGCGGAACACTGAAGCTTTCTTT
TRBJ2-7 . . TRBV30 CAWSPSLNSRYF TGTGCCTGGAGTCCCTCGCTGAACAGCAGGTACTTC
TRBJ1-2 . TRBD1 TRBV6-5 CASSYAKLDRGHGYTF TGTGCCAGCAGTTACGCTAAACTGGACAGGGGACATGGCTACACCTTC
TRBJ2-1 once . TRBV7-9 CASSPGTASNEQFF TGTGCCAGCAGCCCCGGGACTGCTTCCAATGAGCAGTTCTTC
TRBJ1-2 . TRBD1 TRBV28 CASTDRVYGYTF TGTGCCAGCACCGACAGGGTCTATGGCTACACCTTC
TRBJ1-4 . . TRBV28 CASSFLGGGEKLFF TGTGCCAGCAGTTTCCTGGGAGGGGGTGAAAAACTGTTTTTT
TRBJ2-7 once TRBD2 TRBV28 CASSLWASGSGYEQYF TGTGCCAGCAGTTTATGGGCTAGCGGGAGTGGCTACGAGCAGTACTTC
TRBJ1-5 few . TRBV9 CASSCRTEHNQPQHF TGTGCCAGCAGCTGCCGGACAGAACACAATCAGCCCCAGCATTTT
TRBJ2-7 . TRBD1 TRBV7-2 CASSLARTGSLYEQYF TGTGCCAGCAGCTTAGCCCGGACAGGGTCCCTATACGAGCAGTACTTC
TRBJ1-2 . . TRBV6-5 CASRKAGISYGYTF TGTGCCAGCAGGAAGGCAGGAATATCCTATGGCTACACCTTC
TRBJ1-5 . . TRBV2 CASSRRGQGHINQPQHF TGTGCCAGCAGTCGGAGGGGCCAGGGTCACATCAATCAGCCCCAGCATTTT
TRBJ2-2 . . TRBV19 CASSRETGNTGELFF TGTGCCAGTAGTAGGGAGACGGGTAACACCGGGGAGCTGTTTTTT
TRBJ2-7 . . TRBV5-6 CASSLASVSWVYEQYF TGTGCCAGCAGCTTGGCTAGCGTCTCATGGGTCTACGAGCAGTACTTC
TRBJ1-1 . TRBD1 TRBV28 CASSYNRGLNTEAFF TGTGCCAGCAGTTACAACAGGGGGTTGAACACTGAAGCTTTCTTT
TRBJ1-5 once . TRBV4-3 CASSQEAGVGNQPQHF TGCGCCAGCAGCCAAGAGGCAGGGGTCGGGAATCAGCCCCAGCATTTT
TRBJ1-6 . . TRBV27 CASRETSTVNNSPLHF TGTGCCAGCAGGGAAACCTCGACAGTAAATAATTCACCCCTCCACTTT
TRBJ1-5 . . TRBV6-6 CASSYSVANPNQPQHF TGTGCCAGCAGTTACTCCGTGGCAAATCCGAATCAGCCCCAGCATTTT
TRBJ1-1 . TRBD1 TRBV28 CASSLRGQGRYEAFF TGTGCCAGCAGTTTAAGGGGACAGGGGAGGTATGAAGCTTTCTTT